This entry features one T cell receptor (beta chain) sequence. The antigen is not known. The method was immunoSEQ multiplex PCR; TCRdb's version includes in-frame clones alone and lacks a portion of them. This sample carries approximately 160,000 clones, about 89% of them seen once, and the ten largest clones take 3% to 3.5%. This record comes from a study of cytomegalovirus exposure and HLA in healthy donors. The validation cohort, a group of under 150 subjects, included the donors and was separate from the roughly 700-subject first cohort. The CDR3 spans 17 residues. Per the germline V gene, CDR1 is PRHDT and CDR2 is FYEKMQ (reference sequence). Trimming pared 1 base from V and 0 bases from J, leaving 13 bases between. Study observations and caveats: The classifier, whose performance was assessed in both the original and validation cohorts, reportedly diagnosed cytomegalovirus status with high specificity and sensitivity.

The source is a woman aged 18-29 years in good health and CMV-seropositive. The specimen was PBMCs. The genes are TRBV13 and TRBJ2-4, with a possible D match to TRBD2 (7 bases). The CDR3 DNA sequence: TGTGCCAGCAGCTTAGTTCGGGGGGCGTCAGCCAAAAACATTCAGTACTTC. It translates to CASSLVRGASAKNIQYF.